These 26 T cell receptor beta chains were sequenced from one sample in a study of shared clonotypes between healthy human individuals. The data were produced by immunoSEQ multiplex PCR, yet TCRdb's version contains in-frame clones alone and is incomplete. Here the sample spans 700,000 to 950,000 clones, around 96% being singletons. Naivety among CD8 cells was defined by CD45RO negativity and positive CCR7 selection, thereby excluding terminally differentiated effector memory CD45RA+ cells. Sequenced: naive CD8+ T cells sorted from blood. These receptors were taken from a young man in good health.

The rearrangement links TRBV14 to TRBJ1-2, with D possibly being TRBD1 (6 bases). This CDR3 comprises 14 residues. Trimming cost V 1 base and J 2 bases, with 8 bases left between them. Germline CDR1 SGHDN, CDR2 FVKESK. The CDR3 bases are TGTGCCAGCAGCCAAGGGCAGGGGAACTATGGCTACACCTTC. Residues: CASSQGQGNYGYTF.

The chain couples TRBV9 to TRBJ2-6; 9 nucleotides align to TRBD1. Per the germline V gene, CDR1 is SGDLS and CDR2 is YYNGEE. The junction had 4 bases not matched to a gene; V was cut back by 3 bases and J by 3 bases. The CDR3 spans 16 residues. CDR3 sequence (DNA): TGTGCCAGCAGCGGGGACAGGGTCGGTGGGGCCAACGTCCTGACTTTC. This translates into CASSGDRVGGANVLTF.

The chain links TRBV28 to TRBJ1-1; possibly TRBD1 for D (5 bases). The CDR3 length is 11 residues. The V end was cut by 10 bases, the J end by 5 bases, with 11 bases between. Germline CDR1 reads MDHEN; CDR2 reads SYDVKM. The CDR3 sequence is CATKTGTEAFF. For the CDR3, the DNA is TGTGCCACCAAAACAGGAACTGAAGCTTTCTTT. The full variable domain, its missing parts supplied by reference TRBV28 and TRBJ1-1, is DVKVTQSSRYLVKRTGEKVFLECVQDMDHENMFWYRQDPGLGLRLIYFSYDVKMKEKGDIPEGYSVSREKKERFSLILESASTNQTSMYLCATKTGTEAFFGQGTRLTVV.

V and J are TRBV7-9 and TRBJ2-1; 8 bases line up with TRBD1. Trimming removed 5 bases from V and 5 bases from J; junction bases left unmatched: 14. The CDR3 totals 17 residues. Germline lookup yields CDR1 SEHNR and CDR2 FQNEAQ (reference sequence). The CDR3 is CASSGYGQGLLNNEQFF. CDR3 DNA: TGTGCCAGCAGCGGATACGGACAGGGTTTATTGAACAATGAGCAGTTCTTC. Drawing the rest from reference TRBV7-9 and TRBJ2-1, the complete variable domain is DTGVSQNPRHKITKRGQNVTFRCDPISEHNRLYWYRQTLGQGPEFLTYFQNEAQLEKSRLLSDRFSAERPKGSFSTLEIQRTEQGDSAMYLCASSGYGQGLLNNEQFFGPGTRLTVL.

The count of this clone is one. The chain is built from TRBV30 and TRBJ1-1; the D gene is possibly TRBD1 (6 bases). CDR1 and CDR2 (germline): GTSNPN, SVGIG (reference sequence). The CDR3 consists of 12 residues. V lost 4 bases and J lost 8, with 14 bases in between. DNA of the CDR3: TGTGCCTGGACCCTGGACAGCGCGGAAGCTTTCTTT. Its protein is CAWTLDSAEAFF.

V is TRBV9 and J is TRBJ2-1; the match to TRBD1 covers 12 bases. Losses at the gene ends were 2 bases for V and 2 bases for J; bases not matched to a gene: 8. The germline gives CDR1 SGDLS, CDR2 YYNGEE. This CDR3 has 18 amino acids. The CDR3 nucleotides read TGTGCCAGCAGCGTTACCCCGGGGACAGGGGGCACCTACAATGAGCAGTTCTTC. Translated, it gives CASSVTPGTGGTYNEQFF.

The genes are TRBV15 and TRBJ2-7, with 10 bases identical to TRBD2. Per the germline V gene, CDR1 is LNHNV and CDR2 is YYDKDF (reference sequence). There are 17 residues in the CDR3. After removal of 2 bases from V and 6 bases from J, the junction contained 13 bases not matched to a gene. The chain's CDR3 is CATSRNGRLAGEGEQYF. The DNA for the CDR3 is TGTGCCACCAGCAGAAACGGGAGGCTAGCGGGAGAGGGCGAGCAGTACTTC.

The chain combines TRBV5-1 with TRBJ2-7; D remains ambiguous. The CDR3 runs 14 residues. V gave up 4 bases and J gave up 2 bases, with 13 bases separating them. Germline CDR1 is SGHRS and CDR2 is YFSETQ. Here the CDR3 reads CASSLDTPPYEQYF. The CDR3 DNA reads TGCGCCAGCAGCCTTGACACGCCGCCCTACGAGCAGTACTTC.

This clone was counted once. The genes are TRBV29-1 and TRBJ1-2; D gene ambiguous. CDR1 is SQVTM and CDR2 is ANQGSEA in the germline V gene. The CDR3 consists of 13 residues. V lost 8 bases, J lost 2 bases, and 15 bases lay in between. CDR3 sequence reads: CSMMDGENYGYTF. The CDR3 DNA follows: TGCAGCATGATGGACGGTGAGAACTATGGCTACACCTTC.

The rearrangement links TRBV29-1 to TRBJ1-4; D not certain. V was shortened by 7 bases and J by 0 bases, with 12 bases between the two germline ends. Germline loops: CDR1 SQVTM, CDR2 ANQGSEA. The CDR3 spans 14 residues. As DNA, the CDR3 is TGCAGCGGATCCGACGGAGCAACTAATGAAAAACTGTTTTTT. Translating it yields CSGSDGATNEKLFF.

V usage is TRBV7-9 and J usage is TRBJ2-1; D unclear. Germline CDR1 is SEHNR and CDR2 is FQNEAQ (reference sequence). This CDR3 has 16 amino acids. The V end lost 5 bases, the J end lost 10 bases, and 24 bases lay between the germline ends. CDR3 DNA sequence: TGTGCCAGCAGCCCGTTCTTAAAGGACCCAACCGAAGAGCAGTTCTTC. Translated: CASSPFLKDPTEEQFF.

The chain employs TRBV9 and TRBJ2-4, with 9 positions matching TRBD2. Germline CDR1 and CDR2: SGDLS and YYNGEE. Unmatched junction bases numbered 11, after V lost 1 base and J lost 6 bases. The CDR3 totals 17 residues. CDR3 DNA: TGTGCCAGCAGCGTAACTGGCGGGAGGGCTTTGGGAAACATTCAGTACTTC. The encoded protein is CASSVTGGRALGNIQYF.

The chain uses TRBV5-1 and TRBJ2-1, with 11 nucleotides matching TRBD1. The CDR3 totals 13 residues. V trimming: 3 bases; J trimming: 8 bases; junction bases outside the gene matches: 1. Germline V gene data show CDR1 as SGHRS and CDR2 as YFSETQ. The DNA of the CDR3 is TGCGCCAGCAGCTCGGACAGGGGGCATGAGCAGTTCTTC. Protein sequence: CASSSDRGHEQFF.

The rearrangement joins TRBV9 to TRBJ2-2, with D uncertain. The CDR3 is 13 amino acids. Deletions cut 0 bases from V and 6 bases from J, with 6 bases between. From germline, CDR1 is SGDLS and CDR2 YYNGEE. CDR3 in DNA: TGTGCCAGCAGCGTAGCTCGGGCCGGGGAGCTGTTTTTT. Encoded protein: CASSVARAGELFF.

The gene calls are TRBV7-3 and TRBJ2-1; 11 bases align to TRBD2. Germline CDR1 SGHTA, CDR2 FQGTGA. The V gene end was trimmed by 5 bases and the J gene end by 3 bases; junction bases not matched to a gene: 12. This CDR3 region has 18 residues. This CDR3 reads CASSPNPGLADDYNEQFF. Here the CDR3 DNA reads TGTGCCAGCAGCCCGAATCCGGGACTAGCGGACGACTACAATGAGCAGTTCTTC.

The rearrangement joins TRBV28 to TRBJ2-7, with D unclear. In germline, CDR1 is MDHEN, CDR2 SYDVKM. V lost 2 bases, J lost 3 bases, and 11 bases lay in between. The CDR3 sequence is 14 residues long. The CDR3 reads CASSLKPFGYEQYF. Here the CDR3 DNA reads TGTGCCAGCAGTTTAAAGCCTTTTGGCTACGAGCAGTACTTC.

The chain joins TRBV5-1 to TRBJ2-2; D not certain. Germline lookup yields CDR1 SGHRS and CDR2 YFSETQ. CDR3 size: 14 residues. The V end was cut by 6 bases, the J end by 1 base, with 10 bases between. CDR3 DNA sequence: TGCGCCAGCACCAGCCCATTGAACACCGGGGAGCTGTTTTTT. This translates into CASTSPLNTGELFF.

This chain uses TRBV28 with TRBJ1-2, with a tentative D call TRBD1 (5 bases). The CDR3 totals 14 residues. The germline CDR1 and CDR2 sequences are MDHEN and SYDVKM. Deletions cut 5 bases from V and 9 bases from J, with 19 bases between. Written as DNA, the CDR3 is TGTGCCAGCAGTCCGATGGGGACGGCCCTGAGCTACACCTTC. Amino acid sequence: CASSPMGTALSYTF.

CDR3 residues: CASSLGTGRWNTQYF. The CDR3 DNA sequence: TGTGCCAGCAGCTTGGGTACTGGGAGGTGGAATACGCAGTATTTT. The gene calls are TRBV7-2 and TRBJ2-3; D is possibly TRBD2 (6 bases). The germline CDR1 and CDR2 sequences are SGHTA and FQGNSA. The CDR3 runs 15 residues. Trimming stripped 3 bases from V and 7 bases from J, with 17 bases between. Drawing the rest from reference TRBV7-2 and TRBJ2-3, the complete variable domain is GAGVSQSPSNKVTEKGKDVELRCDPISGHTALYWYRQSLGQGLEFLIYFQGNSAPDKSGLPSDRFSAERTGGSVSTLTIQRTQQEDSAVYLCASSLGTGRWNTQYFGPGTRLTVL.

The chain has TRBV10-1 and TRBJ2-7; no firm D call. V was trimmed by 1 base and J by 2 bases, leaving 9 bases between them. The length of the CDR3 is 14 residues. Germline CDR1 reads WNHNN; CDR2 reads SYGVQD (reference sequence). CDR3 DNA sequence: TGCGCCAGCAGTGAGTGGTCAGGACCCTACGAGCAGTACTTC. This encodes CASSEWSGPYEQYF.

The V and J genes are TRBV30 and TRBJ2-3, with D perhaps matching TRBD2 (5 bases). CDR1 and CDR2 (germline): GTSNPN, SVGIG (reference sequence). The CDR3 consists of 16 residues. The V gene lost 0 bases and the J gene lost 4 bases, with 17 bases spanning the gap. In nucleotides, the CDR3 is TGTGCCTGGAGTGTACTCCTAAGGCTAGCCGCAGATACGCAGTATTTT. It encodes CAWSVLLRLAADTQYF. Supplemented by reference TRBV30 and TRBJ2-3, the full variable domain reads SQTIHQWPATLVQPVGSPLSLECTVEGTSNPNLYWYRQAAGRGLQLLFYSVGIGQISSEVPQNLSASRPQDRQFILSSKKLLLSDSGFYLCAWSVLLRLAADTQYFGPGTRLTVL.

This clone was seen only a few times. The genes are TRBV15 and TRBJ1-3, with 10 bases fitting TRBD1. V was pared by 5 bases and J by 4 bases, with 5 bases of the junction left unmatched. The CDR3 runs 15 residues. Germline V gene data show CDR1 as LNHNV and CDR2 as YYDKDF (reference sequence). The CDR3, as DNA: TGTGCCACCAGCCCCGACAGGGGGCTAGGAAACACCATATATTTT. Translated, it gives CATSPDRGLGNTIYF.

The sample holds one count of this clone. The rearrangement links TRBV7-2 to TRBJ2-4; weak D call: TRBD1 (6 bases). Germline V gene sequence: CDR1 SGHTA, CDR2 FQGNSA. V lost 5 bases, J lost 10 bases, and 15 bases lay in between. The CDR3 length is 13 residues. As DNA, the CDR3 is TGTGCCAGCAGCCCCGCCGGGACAACGATTCAGTACTTC. Amino acids: CASSPAGTTIQYF.

V gene TRBV27 combines with J gene TRBJ2-1; D is possibly TRBD2 (6 bases). V was cut by 8 bases and J by 8 bases, with 22 bases left in between. The CDR3 has 15 residues. Looked up from germline, CDR1 is MNHEY and CDR2 is SMNVEV (reference sequence). In DNA form, the CDR3 reads TGTGCCAGCGGGCCCCGGGACTCGATAAGAGATGAGCAGTTCTTC. Protein sequence: CASGPRDSIRDEQFF.

This chain connects TRBV6-5 to TRBJ2-2; D uncertain. This CDR3 spans 15 amino acids. With 2 bases removed from V and 1 base from J, the gap between germline ends came to 8 bases. Germline V gene sequence: CDR1 MNHEY, CDR2 SVGAGI. The DNA for the CDR3 is TGTGCCAGCAGTTACACTACCGGGAACACCGGGGAGCTGTTTTTT. It encodes CASSYTTGNTGELFF.

The V gene is TRBV10-3, the J gene TRBJ1-5; tentative D call: TRBD1 (5 bases). Per germline, CDR1 ENHRY and CDR2 SYGVKD. V dropped 3 bases and J dropped 5 bases, with 11 bases sitting between them. The CDR3 covers 14 residues. The CDR3 bases are TGTGCCATCAGTGACCGGGGGACCCATCAGCCCCAGCATTTT. Its translation is CAISDRGTHQPQHF.